This paragraph reports one T cell receptor beta chain. Its antigen is unknown. The authors sorted CD4+ naive, central memory, regulatory and stem cell-like memory cells via CD45RO/CCR7/CD25/CD127/CD95/CD27. This entry belongs to a study of beta chain features in type 1 diabetes. Broader study findings: PCR might favor shorter templates, but any such skew would affect patients and controls equally. In all four CD4+ subsets, TCRB CDR3 length was significantly, moderately reduced in type 1 diabetes.

TCRB transcripts that were expressed got sequenced, as all of the isolated RNA had been reverse transcribed. TCRdb's copy holds only in-frame clones and misses some; the assay was immunoSEQ multiplex PCR. This table holds almost 250,000 clones, about 14% found once. The junction had 9 bases not matched to a gene; V was cut back by 0 bases and J by 4 bases. This CDR3 comprises 17 residues. The germline CDR1 and CDR2 sequences are MNHNS and SASEGT. This receptor was identified in a woman aged 40 to 49 in good health. The sequenced sample was naive CD4+ T cells from blood. V gene TRBV6-1 combines with J gene TRBJ2-5; TRBD1 agrees at 9 bases. The CDR3, as DNA: TGTGCCAGCAGTGAAGCTTGGTACAGGGGGCAGGGAGAGACCCAGTACTTC. It specifies CASSEAWYRGQGETQYF.